Below, 19 T cell receptor beta chains from the same sample are listed, as sequenced in a study of T cell changes during pregnancy in multiple sclerosis. Repertoires were generated with immunoSEQ multiplex PCR, while TCRdb's copy carries only in-frame clones and drops some. Of 30,000 to 45,000 clones in the sample, roughly 85% were seen once. The source was CD4+ T cells from peripheral blood mononuclear cells, collected before pregnancy. The origin of the receptors is a female donor with multiple sclerosis, enrolled in a pregnancy study.

The chain joins TRBV19 to TRBJ1-1; 7 nucleotides match TRBD1. The CDR3 contains 14 residues. Germline loops: CDR1 LNHDA, CDR2 SQIVND (reference sequence). The trim removed 3 bases at V and 3 bases at J, leaving 4 bases unmatched. The CDR3 loop reads CASSMGQPHTEAFF. The CDR3, as DNA: TGTGCCAGTAGTATGGGACAGCCCCACACTGAAGCTTTCTTT.

This clone has only one observation. The chain recombines TRBV18 with TRBJ1-5, with D hard to call. The ends were cut back, 3 bases at V and 0 bases at J, with 12 bases in the middle. The CDR3 covers 16 residues. Per germline, CDR1 KGHSH and CDR2 LQKENI. The CDR3 DNA reads TGTGCCAGCTCACCTCGAGGCTCAAATAGCAATCAGCCCCAGCATTTT. This translates into CASSPRGSNSNQPQHF.

This chain uses TRBV11-2 with TRBJ2-3, with 12 positions matching TRBD2. The CDR3 covers 14 residues. The germline gives CDR1 SGHAT, CDR2 FQNNGV. Germline trimming cut 5 bases from V and 5 bases from J; bases unmatched to any gene: 2. The CDR3 DNA reads as TGTGCCAGCAGCGCGGGACTAGCGGGAGATACGCAGTATTTT. Translating gives CASSAGLAGDTQYF.

The CDR3 here is CASSRAGAMNTEAFF. The CDR3 coding sequence is TGTGCCAGCTCTCGGGCAGGGGCTATGAACACTGAAGCTTTCTTT. The chain recombines TRBV18 with TRBJ1-1; maybe TRBD1 (6 bases). This CDR3 spans 15 amino acids. The V end was cut by 6 bases, the J end by 0 bases, with 14 bases between. CDR1 KGHSH and CDR2 LQKENI come from the germline V gene.

DNA for the CDR3: TGTGCCAGCAGTAACAGGATGAACACTGAAGCTTTCTTT. Protein: CASSNRMNTEAFF. V is TRBV7-2 and J is TRBJ1-1; D may be TRBD1 (5 bases). CDR1 and CDR2 (germline): SGHTA, FQGNSA. This CDR3 has 13 residues. Deletions cut 6 bases from V and 0 bases from J, with 8 bases between.

In this sample, this clone turned up once. The gene calls are TRBV19 and TRBJ1-5, with 9 bases aligning to TRBD1. The CDR3 contains 14 residues. Germline V gene sequence: CDR1 LNHDA, CDR2 SQIVND (reference sequence). The trim removed 6 bases at V and 8 bases at J, leaving 8 bases unmatched. The CDR3 DNA sequence: TGTGCCAGTAGGGACAGGGGCCGTCCCGAGCCCCAGCATTTT. As protein: CASRDRGRPEPQHF.

This chain uses TRBV2 with TRBJ1-4, with a weak D call TRBD1 (5 bases). Trimming took off 5 bases at V and 4 bases at J, with 14 bases between the two ends. The length of the CDR3 is 15 residues. From germline, CDR1 is SNHLY and CDR2 FYNNEI. CDR3 residues: CASSMGPTGNEKLFF. CDR3 in DNA: TGTGCCAGCAGTATGGGGCCTACGGGTAATGAAAAACTGTTTTTT.

The chain is built from TRBV5-1 and TRBJ1-5, with 7 bases fitting TRBD1. Looked up from germline, CDR1 is SGHRS and CDR2 is YFSETQ. V was pared by 4 bases and J by 7 bases, with 11 bases of the junction left unmatched. This CDR3 has 15 amino acids. The CDR3 bases are TGCGCCAGCAGCCCACTTACAGGGGCGGGCCAGCCCCAGCATTTT. Translation: CASSPLTGAGQPQHF.

The J gene is TRBJ1-2, the V gene TRBV18, with TRBD1 matching 8 bases. The ends lost 5 bases at V and 5 bases at J; junction bases unmatched: 7. The germline CDR1 and CDR2 sequences are KGHSH and LQKENI. This CDR3 region has 14 residues. This CDR3 reads CASSKEQGGYGYTF. The CDR3 coding sequence is TGTGCCAGCTCAAAGGAACAGGGGGGGTATGGCTACACCTTC. The full variable domain, with the rest looked up from reference TRBV18 and TRBJ1-2, is NAGVMQNPRHLVRRRGQEARLRCSPMKGHSHVYWYRQLPEEGLKFMVYLQKENIIDESGMPKERFSAEFPKEGPSILRIQQVVRGDSAAYFCASSKEQGGYGYTFGSGTRLTVV.

The chain couples TRBV5-1 to TRBJ1-2; the match to TRBD1 covers 10 bases. The CDR3 is 17 amino acids. V lost 0 bases, J lost 2 bases, and 7 bases stayed unmatched. In germline, CDR1 is SGHRS, CDR2 YFSETQ. The DNA for the CDR3 is TGCGCCAGCAGCTTGGAGGGACAGGGGTTTTCCAACTATGGCTACACCTTC. This gives the protein CASSLEGQGFSNYGYTF. The full variable domain, its missing parts supplied by reference TRBV5-1 and TRBJ1-2, is KAGVTQTPRYLIKTRGQQVTLSCSPISGHRSVSWYQQTPGQGLQFLFEYFSETQRNKGNFPGRFSGRQFSNSRSEMNVSTLELGDSALYLCASSLEGQGFSNYGYTFGSGTRLTVV.

This clone was detected only once. The rearrangement links TRBV28 to TRBJ2-1, with D tentatively TRBD2 (5 bases). The CDR3 spans 14 residues. V lost 6 bases and J 3 bases, leaving 12 bases between the germline ends. Germline lookup yields CDR1 MDHEN and CDR2 SYDVKM. CDR3 loop: CASRQLVLYNEQFF. The CDR3 nucleotides are TGTGCCAGCAGGCAACTAGTCCTCTACAATGAGCAGTTCTTC.

The chain carries TRBV28 and TRBJ2-7, with 8 bases that match TRBD2. With V trimmed by 5 bases and J by 5 bases, 5 bases remained unmatched. Per the germline V gene, CDR1 is MDHEN and CDR2 is SYDVKM. This CDR3 is 13 amino acids long. CDR3 amino acids: CASSPAGVNEQYF. The CDR3 DNA reads TGTGCCAGCAGTCCAGCGGGAGTGAACGAGCAGTACTTC.

For the CDR3, the DNA is TGCAGCGTCCAATTTGAATGGGGAGTCACTGAAGCTTTCTTT. It is translated as CSVQFEWGVTEAFF. The rearrangement uses TRBV29-1 and TRBJ1-1; no clear D. The CDR3 is made up of 14 amino acids. Trimming cost V 6 bases and J 4 bases, with 18 bases left between them. CDR1 SQVTM and CDR2 ANQGSEA come from the germline V gene.

This clone was recorded once. The chain is built from TRBV6-1 and TRBJ1-1; weak D call: TRBD1 (5 bases). The V end lost 7 bases, the J end lost 5 bases, and 17 bases lay between the germline ends. CDR1 is MNHNS and CDR2 is SASEGT in the germline V gene. The CDR3 has 14 amino acids. The CDR3 sequence is CASIPGGGWTEAFF. CDR3 DNA: TGTGCCAGCATCCCCGGGGGGGGTTGGACTGAAGCTTTCTTT.

The genes are TRBV11-2 and TRBJ1-3; D is possibly TRBD1 (6 bases). Germline CDR1 SGHAT, CDR2 FQNNGV. V was clipped by 5 bases and J by 2 bases, with 10 bases between them. The length of the CDR3 is 14 residues. The CDR3 bases are TGTGCCAGCAGCCCTGGACAGACTGGAAACACCATATATTTT. Its protein product is CASSPGQTGNTIYF.

The rearrangement links TRBV7-6 to TRBJ2-7; TRBD1 matches 10 bases. Germline CDR1 and CDR2: SGHVS and FNYEAQ. V shed 3 bases and J 12 bases; nucleotides not matched to a gene: 8. The CDR3 is 13 amino acids. DNA of the CDR3: TGTGCCAGCAGCTTGGGCGGGACAGGGGTGCCGTACTTC. Translation: CASSLGGTGVPYF.

The chain recombines TRBV9 with TRBJ2-3; TRBD1 matches 11 bases. CDR3 length: 15 amino acids. V lost 3 bases and J lost 3; bases outside the gene matches: 3. Germline V gene sequence: CDR1 SGDLS, CDR2 YYNGEE. The CDR3 DNA follows: TGTGCCAGCAGCGGCGGGACAGGGGGAACAGATACGCAGTATTTT. Amino acids: CASSGGTGGTDTQYF. Using reference TRBV9 and TRBJ2-3 for the parts outside the CDR3, the full variable domain is DSGVTQTPKHLITATGQRVTLRCSPRSGDLSVYWYQQSLDQGLQFLIQYYNGEERAKGNILERFSAQQFPDLHSELNLSSLELGDSALYFCASSGGTGGTDTQYFGPGTRLTVL.

The V call is TRBV28, the J call TRBJ1-4; a possible D gene is TRBD1 (6 bases). Germline assignment: CDR1 MDHEN and CDR2 SYDVKM. CDR3 length equals 16 residues. The V end lost 5 bases, the J end lost 4 bases, and 17 bases lay between the germline ends. In nucleotides, the CDR3 is TGTGCCAGCAGTACAGAAGGGGGACCCAATAATGAAAAACTGTTTTTT. It translates to CASSTEGGPNNEKLFF.

This clone was detected once. The chain combines TRBV10-3 with TRBJ2-3; 7 bases are a match to TRBD1. V shed 4 bases and J 4 bases; nucleotides not matched to a gene: 8. This CDR3 is 15 amino acids long. Germline CDR1 reads ENHRY; CDR2 reads SYGVKD. The CDR3 here is CAISVTGKQPDTQYF. The CDR3 bases are TGTGCCATCAGTGTGACAGGGAAGCAGCCAGATACGCAGTATTTT.